This TCR beta chain was retrieved from a study of blood T cell repertoires in COVID-19. On the study more broadly: COVID-19 samples from acute and convalescent phases originated in the United States, Italy and Spain. The analysed material was cDNA or gDNA that came from T cells, B-cell-depleted T cells, or PBMCs.

As originally analysed: How many nucleated cells were present was estimated from reference gene primer amplification. Repertoires were generated with immunoSEQ multiplex PCR, while TCRdb's copy carries only in-frame clones and drops some. V and J calls and clone size are given by that table; D and trimming were obtained from the DNA. There are over 400,000 clones in the sample; 86% occur only once, and roughly 1.4% lies in the top ten. The sample consisted of peripheral blood. This TCR was sampled from a woman aged 25 to 45 with active or convalescent COVID-19.

The CDR3 protein is CASSPRPNNEQFF. The CDR3 region has the DNA TGTGCCAGCTCCCCTAGGCCTAACAATGAGCAGTTCTTC. The rearrangement links TRBV18 to TRBJ2-1; the D is unclear. This CDR3 region has 13 residues. In germline, CDR1 is KGHSH, CDR2 LQKENI. V lost 6 bases and J lost 5, with 11 bases in between.